This is a list of T cell receptor beta chains from one sample in a study of lymphopenia after photon versus proton radiotherapy. TCRdb's copy holds only in-frame clones and misses some; the assay was immunoSEQ multiplex PCR. The sample lists about 12,000 clones, around 89% occurring once. The sample was peripheral blood, taken from a patient treated with proton-based radiotherapy. These receptor sequences come from a man aged 55 to 70 with pancreatic cancer. CDR3s include the opening cysteine and the closing phenylalanine or tryptophan. Fields, in order: V gene, J gene, CDR3 protein.

v_call: TRBV19
j_call: TRBJ1-1
cdr3_aa: CASSQQVNTEAFF

v_call: TRBV30
j_call: TRBJ1-3
cdr3_aa: CAWRLDRSGNTIYF

v_call: TRBV5-4
j_call: TRBJ2-3
cdr3_aa: CASSLVPTDTQYF

v_call: TRBV6-5
j_call: TRBJ2-4
cdr3_aa: CASSYSQTKNIQYF

v_call: TRBV7-2
j_call: TRBJ1-5
cdr3_aa: CASSLTGGSGQPQHF

v_call: TRBV19
j_call: TRBJ1-5
cdr3_aa: CASSIFNTNHQPQHF

v_call: TRBV6-1
j_call: TRBJ2-2
cdr3_aa: CASSATSSRTGELFF

v_call: TRBV18
j_call: TRBJ2-3
cdr3_aa: CASSVRQGFVADTQYF

v_call: TRBV27
j_call: TRBJ1-4
cdr3_aa: CASSVDRAAEKLFF

v_call: TRBV7-3
j_call: TRBJ2-7
cdr3_aa: CASSLDSSYEQYF

v_call: TRBV4-3
j_call: TRBJ2-7
cdr3_aa: CASSQDHGAGVPRQYF

v_call: TRBV30
j_call: TRBJ2-6
cdr3_aa: CAWAGGWSGANVLTF

v_call: TRBV19
j_call: TRBJ1-5
cdr3_aa: CASKEGRTGRNQPQHF

v_call: TRBV7-9
j_call: TRBJ1-4
cdr3_aa: CASSFSEKLFF

v_call: TRBV6-1
j_call: TRBJ2-1
cdr3_aa: CASSEARMATLYNEQFF

v_call: TRBV19
j_call: TRBJ2-1
cdr3_aa: CASSLRDYTLRQFF

v_call: TRBV30
j_call: TRBJ2-7
cdr3_aa: CAWKDSSYEQYF

v_call: TRBV21-1
j_call: TRBJ2-7
cdr3_aa: CASRTGDFNHEQYF

v_call: TRBV7-2
j_call: TRBJ2-1
cdr3_aa: CASRNYNEQFF

v_call: TRBV19
j_call: TRBJ2-1
cdr3_aa: CASTVQDEQFF

v_call: TRBV7-8
j_call: TRBJ2-7
cdr3_aa: CASSFLGRRGGYEQYF

v_call: TRBV5-3
j_call: TRBJ2-3
cdr3_aa: CARSGRGCTDTQYF

v_call: TRBV28
j_call: TRBJ2-2
cdr3_aa: CASSSPPRATGELFF

v_call: TRBV7-9
j_call: TRBJ1-5
cdr3_aa: CASSPLTGGGNQPQHF